These T cell receptor beta chains were read from a single sample in a study of blood T cells in healthy people across ages. TCRdb re-analysed the 5' RACE reads in MiXCR, keeping a single row per CDR3 protein. The sample lists about 1.6 million distinct CDR3 sequences, about 31% occurring once. The specimen was blood. The source is a woman under 40 in good health. Both conserved end residues are trimmed from each CDR3. Each record gives: clone size, J gene, V gene, CDR3 protein. A row's size may be missing; if present it is once, few, many or a size class.

size: -
J: TRBJ2-2
V: TRBV20-1
CDR3: SSPRPGPNTGELF

size: -
J: -
V: TRBV6-1
CDR3: ASRMGLAGSYEQY

size: -
J: TRBJ2-7
V: TRBV2
CDR3: ASSEQSYEQY

size: -
J: TRBJ2-1
V: TRBV6-1
CDR3: ASTRLGTSGYNEQF

size: few
J: TRBJ2-3
V: TRBV30
CDR3: AWSVFSRRTDTQY

size: -
J: TRBJ2-5
V: TRBV28
CDR3: ASSLPTAYQEAQY

size: -
J: TRBJ2-2
V: TRBV7-2
CDR3: ASSLAPDRGENGELF

size: few
J: TRBJ2-1
V: TRBV20-1
CDR3: SATDQEREVLYNEQF

size: many
J: TRBJ2-3
V: TRBV13
CDR3: ASSKTASTDTQY

size: -
J: TRBJ2-1
V: TRBV6-6
CDR3: ASSFPENEQF

size: -
J: TRBJ2-3
V: TRBV9
CDR3: ASSARGLAGPSADTQY

size: few
J: TRBJ2-4
V: TRBV9
CDR3: ASSATSSGRALEEQY

size: -
J: TRBJ2-1
V: TRBV10-1
CDR3: ASAHPGVDEQF

size: -
J: TRBJ1-1
V: TRBV9
CDR3: ASSGSGTAGTEAF

size: -
J: TRBJ2-7
V: TRBV5-4
CDR3: ASSLGASGGLYEQY

size: once
J: TRBJ2-7
V: TRBV12-3/TRBV12-4
CDR3: AGTRAGGYEQY

size: -
J: TRBJ2-7
V: TRBV20-1
CDR3: SARVPGQLYEQY

size: -
J: TRBJ1-5
V: TRBV25-1
CDR3: ASRSTGTRFFQPQH

size: few
J: TRBJ2-5
V: TRBV27
CDR3: ASTSIGETQY

size: few
J: TRBJ2-1
V: TRBV6-2/TRBV6-3
CDR3: ASRVQGNEQF

size: -
J: TRBJ1-1
V: TRBV29-1
CDR3: SVVRDGYMNTEAF

size: -
J: TRBJ1-1
V: TRBV28
CDR3: ASSLSRRTEAF

size: -
J: TRBJ2-3
V: TRBV7-2
CDR3: ASSALAGGQVTDTQY

size: -
J: TRBJ1-2
V: TRBV5-1
CDR3: ASNTGQGSYGYT

size: few
J: TRBJ1-6
V: TRBV10-3
CDR3: AISEPDEGPDSPLH

size: few
J: -
V: TRBV20-1
CDR3: SARVVAGLQETQY

size: many
J: TRBJ2-5
V: TRBV4-1
CDR3: ASSQIHSGNQETQY

size: -
J: TRBJ1-3
V: TRBV27
CDR3: ASSPGQGVFGNTIY

size: -
J: TRBJ2-3
V: TRBV5-1
CDR3: ASGLEGSTDTQY

size: many
J: TRBJ2-7
V: TRBV15
CDR3: ATSRMTDYEQY

size: -
J: TRBJ2-7
V: TRBV28
CDR3: ASSPALIVMEQY

size: few
J: TRBJ2-3
V: TRBV28
CDR3: ASSLQGYTDTQY

size: -
J: TRBJ2-5
V: TRBV4-1
CDR3: ASSQGSPSQETQY

size: few
J: TRBJ2-2
V: TRBV7-8
CDR3: ASSIRDSAPGELF

size: few
J: TRBJ2-1
V: TRBV27
CDR3: ASSLAGPISYNEQF

size: -
J: TRBJ1-1
V: TRBV6-6
CDR3: ASSLPGTRRDTEAF

size: -
J: TRBJ2-3
V: TRBV6-1
CDR3: ASSETRGGKDTQY

size: few
J: TRBJ1-2
V: TRBV4-1
CDR3: ASSRGGKGEGGYT

size: few
J: TRBJ1-5
V: TRBV25-1
CDR3: ASSEQGRNQPQH

size: -
J: TRBJ2-5
V: TRBV20-1
CDR3: SARDPGQGVEEQY